The entry that follows covers one TCR beta chain sequence. V lost 2 bases and J lost 4; bases outside the gene matches: 18. This CDR3 is 19 amino acids long. The V gene's germline CDR1 is SGDLS and CDR2 YYNGEE. These data are taken from a study of blood T cell repertoires in COVID-19. As handled by the study authors: Researchers report that nucleated cell counts were estimated from reference gene primer amplification. TCRdb keeps only in-frame clones here, not all; method: immunoSEQ multiplex PCR. V and J calls and clone size come straight from that table; D and trimming were deduced from the DNA. The profile shows around 200,000 clones, over 75% of them singletons. In Cohort 3, a recovered donor had either two negative PCRs, clearance, or symptom resolution.

Sequencing was done on a sample of PBMCs or T cells enriched from blood (not recorded which). This clonotype originated in a man aged 40-50 years who had recovered from COVID-19. The gene calls are TRBV9 and TRBJ1-1; 9 bases agree with TRBD1. The CDR3, as DNA: TGTGCCAGCAGCGTTTCTCGAACCGGGACAGGGAAGGATAGCACTGAAGCTTTCTTT. It is translated as CASSVSRTGTGKDSTEAFF.